A selection of T cell receptor beta chains follows, all from one sample in a study of Ad26.COV2.S vaccination and SARS-CoV-2 variants. Sequencing was performed with immunoSEQ multiplex PCR; in TCRdb, only in-frame clones are kept and a portion is missing. The sample contains roughly 380,000 clones, over 75% of which appear only once. The sample here was peripheral blood, taken in a trial of Ad26.COV2.S vaccine versus placebo. Receptors originate from a person aged 18-60 years who received the Ad26.COV2.S COVID-19 vaccine or a placebo. CDR3s include the opening cysteine and the closing phenylalanine or tryptophan. The order of the fields is J gene, D gene, V gene, CDR3 protein, CDR3 DNA. A D gene is named only where the DNA matches it firmly.

j_gene: TRBJ2-7
d_gene: NA
v_gene: TRBV9
CDR3aa: CASSVSDRAYEQYF
CDR3nt: TGTGCCAGCAGCGTATCGGACAGAGCCTACGAGCAGTACTTC

j_gene: TRBJ1-2
d_gene: TRBD1
v_gene: TRBV6-5
CDR3aa: CASSYDREASGYTF
CDR3nt: TGTGCCAGCAGTTACGACAGGGAAGCTTCAGGCTACACCTTC

j_gene: TRBJ2-1
d_gene: TRBD1
v_gene: TRBV5-1
CDR3aa: CASSLGTGFNEQFF
CDR3nt: TGCGCCAGCAGCTTGGGGACAGGGTTCAATGAGCAGTTCTTC

j_gene: TRBJ1-4
d_gene: NA
v_gene: TRBV5-1
CDR3aa: CASSTGQTNEKLFF
CDR3nt: TGCGCCAGCAGCACCGGACAGACTAATGAAAAACTGTTTTTT

j_gene: TRBJ2-7
d_gene: NA
v_gene: TRBV12-5
CDR3aa: CASGPGIIEQYF
CDR3nt: TGTGCTAGTGGCCCAGGGATAATTGAGCAGTACTTC

j_gene: TRBJ2-2
d_gene: TRBD2
v_gene: TRBV9
CDR3aa: CASNVREGELFF
CDR3nt: TGTGCCAGCAACGTGCGGGAGGGGGAGCTGTTTTTT

j_gene: TRBJ2-5
d_gene: NA
v_gene: TRBV30
CDR3aa: CAWSESRETQYF
CDR3nt: TGTGCCTGGAGTGAAAGTCGCGAGACCCAGTACTTC

j_gene: TRBJ2-2
d_gene: TRBD1
v_gene: TRBV4-2
CDR3aa: CASSPRLGQTGELFF
CDR3nt: TGTGCCAGCAGCCCGAGGTTGGGACAGACCGGGGAGCTGTTTTTT

j_gene: TRBJ1-4
d_gene: NA
v_gene: TRBV12-5
CDR3aa: CASGLGEKLFF
CDR3nt: TGTGCTAGTGGTTTAGGTGAAAAACTGTTTTTT

j_gene: TRBJ1-6
d_gene: NA
v_gene: TRBV5-6
CDR3aa: CASSSSGGGYHYNSPLHF
CDR3nt: TGTGCCAGCAGCTCCTCGGGCGGGGGTTATCACTATAATTCACCCCTCCACTTT

j_gene: TRBJ2-7
d_gene: TRBD2
v_gene: TRBV27
CDR3aa: CASSLKFGLSGGAYEQYF
CDR3nt: TGTGCCAGCAGTTTAAAGTTTGGGCTTAGCGGGGGGGCTTACGAGCAGTACTTC